What follows are 7 T cell receptor beta chains derived from one specimen sequenced in a study of human T cells and chemical hapten exposure. Time point noted: pre-sensitization, week 0. Documented treatment: therapeutic diphenylcyclopropenone sensitization with weekly scalp DPC. TCRdb used MiXCR to reprocess the RACE reads, holding one entry per CDR3 protein. Among about 120,000 distinct CDR3 sequences listed, approximately 13% were seen once. Sequencing was performed on whole blood, taken in connection with sensitization to the hapten diphenylcyclopropenone (DPC). These receptors originate from a woman aged 18-35 years with alopecia areata. Some clones in this sample may be carry-over from other donors' samples.

The genes are TRBV11-2 and TRBJ1-1; possibly TRBD1 for D (5 bases). V was cut by 0 bases and J by 7 bases, with 18 bases left in between. Germline-derived CDR1 and CDR2 are SGHAT and FQNNGV. The CDR3 totals 16 residues. CDR3 residues: CASSLDGHTGAYEAFF. CDR3 nucleotide sequence: TGTGCCAGCAGCTTAGATGGACATACTGGGGCGTATGAAGCTTTCTTT.

There are many counts of this clonotype. This chain joins TRBV23-1 and TRBJ2-7; TRBD1 might be the D (6 bases). TRBV23-1 is an open reading frame whose function is uncertain. Trimming took 4 bases from V and 4 from J, leaving 20 bases between them. The CDR3 consists of 16 residues. The CDR3 reads CASSRGLGHRFYEQYF. For the CDR3, the DNA is TGCGCCAGCAGTCGGGGCCTGGGACACAGGTTTTACGAGCAGTACTTC.

This clonotype was picked up many times. The chain is built from TRBV6-5 and TRBJ2-1, with TRBD2 identical over 10 bases. The CDR3 is made up of 16 amino acids. J was trimmed by 6 bases and V by 0 bases; bases with no gene match: 5. Germline V gene lookup returns CDR1 MNHEY and CDR2 SVGAGI. Here the CDR3 DNA reads TGTGCCAGCAGTTACTCAGGGACTAGCGACGGCAATGAGCAGTTCTTC. Residues: CASSYSGTSDGNEQFF.

This clonotype has a handful of counts. The chain uses TRBV20-1 and TRBJ2-7; 10 bases agree with TRBD2. CDR1 DFQATT and CDR2 SNEGSKA come from the germline V gene (reference sequence). The CDR3 length is 15 residues. Trimming took 0 bases from V and 3 from J; bases not matched to a gene: 5. The CDR3 sequence is CSARDEERGGYEQYF. CDR3 nucleotide sequence: TGCAGTGCTAGAGATGAAGAGCGGGGGGGCTACGAGCAGTACTTC.

The chain recombines TRBV3-1 with TRBJ1-1; no clear D. CDR1 and CDR2 (germline): LGHDT, YNNKEL (reference sequence). The V gene lost 2 bases and the J gene lost 2 bases, with 6 bases spanning the gap. The CDR3 extends over 13 amino acids. The chain's CDR3 is CASSQRLNTEAFF. In DNA form, the CDR3 reads TGTGCCAGCAGCCAACGACTAAACACTGAAGCTTTCTTT.

The V gene is TRBV20-1, the J gene TRBJ2-6, with 11 bases identical to TRBD1. Germline values: CDR1 DFQATT, CDR2 SNEGSKA (reference sequence). V was clipped by 5 bases and J by 4 bases; unmatched bases: 7. This CDR3 is 16 amino acids long. CDR3 loop: CSAPWTGGAGANVLTF. The DNA of the CDR3 is TGCAGTGCTCCATGGACAGGGGGCGCCGGGGCCAACGTCCTGACTTTC.

This clonotype occurred a few times. The genes are TRBV7-2 and TRBJ2-3; D possibly matches TRBD1 or TRBD2 (5 bases each). The CDR3 covers 14 residues. CDR1 is SGHTA, CDR2 FQGNSA, per germline. Trimming removed 5 bases from V and 7 bases from J, with 16 bases in between. The CDR3 DNA is TGTGCCAGCAGCCCTGCCCCGGGGCTATATACGCAGTATTTT. Amino acids: CASSPAPGLYTQYF. Full variable domain (outside the CDR3, taken from reference TRBV7-2 and TRBJ2-3): GAGVSQSPSNKVTEKGKDVELRCDPISGHTALYWYRQSLGQGLEFLIYFQGNSAPDKSGLPSDRFSAERTGGSVSTLTIQRTQQEDSAVYLCASSPAPGLYTQYFGPGTRLTVL.